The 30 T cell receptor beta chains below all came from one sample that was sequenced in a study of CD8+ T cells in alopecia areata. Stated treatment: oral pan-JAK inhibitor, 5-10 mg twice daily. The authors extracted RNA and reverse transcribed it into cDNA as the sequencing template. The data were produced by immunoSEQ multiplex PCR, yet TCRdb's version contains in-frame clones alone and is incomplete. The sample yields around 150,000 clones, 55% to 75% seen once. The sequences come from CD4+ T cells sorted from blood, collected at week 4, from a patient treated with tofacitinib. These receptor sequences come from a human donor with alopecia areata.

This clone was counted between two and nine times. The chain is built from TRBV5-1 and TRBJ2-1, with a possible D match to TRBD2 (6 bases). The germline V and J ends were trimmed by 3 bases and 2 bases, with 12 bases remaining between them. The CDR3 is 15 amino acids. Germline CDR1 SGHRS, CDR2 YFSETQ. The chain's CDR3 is CASSSGSGAYNEQFF. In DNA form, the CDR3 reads TGCGCCAGCAGCTCAGGATCGGGGGCCTACAATGAGCAGTTCTTC.

CDR3 nucleotide sequence: TGCGCCAGCAACAACAGGGATACGCAGTATTTT. Translated: CASNNRDTQYF. The rearrangement uses TRBV4-1 and TRBJ2-3; D possibly corresponds to TRBD1 (5 bases). The germline V gene encodes CDR1 MGHRA and CDR2 YSYEKL. Trimming cost V 7 bases and J 6 bases, with 8 bases left between them. The CDR3 is 11 amino acids.

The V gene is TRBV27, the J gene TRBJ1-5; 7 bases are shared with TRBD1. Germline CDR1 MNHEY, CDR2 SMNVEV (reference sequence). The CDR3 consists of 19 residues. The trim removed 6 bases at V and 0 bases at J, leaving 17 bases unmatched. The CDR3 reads CASSRRRDSVDYSNQPQHF. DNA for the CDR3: TGTGCCAGCAGCCGCCGCCGGGACAGTGTAGATTATAGCAATCAGCCCCAGCATTTT.

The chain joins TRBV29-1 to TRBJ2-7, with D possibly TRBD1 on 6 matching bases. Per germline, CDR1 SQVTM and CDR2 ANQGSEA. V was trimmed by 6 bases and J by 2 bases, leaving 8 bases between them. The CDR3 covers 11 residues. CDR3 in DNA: TGCAGCGTCAGGACAGCCTACGAGCAGTACTTC. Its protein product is CSVRTAYEQYF.

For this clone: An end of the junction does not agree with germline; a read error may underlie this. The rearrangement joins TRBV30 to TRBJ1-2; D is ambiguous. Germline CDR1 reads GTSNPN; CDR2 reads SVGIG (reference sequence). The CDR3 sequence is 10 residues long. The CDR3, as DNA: TGTGCCTGGGGCCCGGTGGGTCCTTACTTC. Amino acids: CAWGPVGPYF.

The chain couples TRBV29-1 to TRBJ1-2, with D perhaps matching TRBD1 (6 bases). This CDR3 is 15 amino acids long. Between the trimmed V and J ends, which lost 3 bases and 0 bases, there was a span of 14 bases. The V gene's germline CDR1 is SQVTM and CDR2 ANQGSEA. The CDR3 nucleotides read TGCAGCGTTGAGGGAACAGGGACGGCTAACTATGGCTACACCTTC. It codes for CSVEGTGTANYGYTF.

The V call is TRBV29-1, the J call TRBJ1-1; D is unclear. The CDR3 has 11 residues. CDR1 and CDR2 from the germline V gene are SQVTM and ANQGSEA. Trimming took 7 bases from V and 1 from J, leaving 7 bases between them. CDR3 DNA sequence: TGCAGCGCTGAGAAGAACACTGAAGCTTTCTTT. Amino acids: CSAEKNTEAFF.

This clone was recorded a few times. The CDR3 sequence is CSAGTSRETQYF. The CDR3 DNA follows: TGCAGCGCCGGGACTAGCCGGGAGACCCAGTACTTC. The rearrangement uses TRBV29-1 and TRBJ2-5; 9 positions match TRBD2. V was clipped by 7 bases and J by 5 bases; unmatched bases: 5. This CDR3 has 12 residues. CDR1 and CDR2 (germline): SQVTM, ANQGSEA.

The CDR3 sequence: CASSWGTLITYEQYF. CDR3 coding DNA: TGTGCCAGCAGCTGGGGGACACTGATTACCTACGAGCAGTACTTC. The V and J genes are TRBV7-8 and TRBJ2-7, with D possibly being TRBD1 (6 bases). The CDR3 has 15 amino acids. V was pared by 4 bases and J by 2 bases, with 15 bases between. Germline CDR1 reads SGHVS; CDR2 reads FQNEAQ.

CDR3 residues: CATSDRGSYNEQFF. The CDR3 DNA sequence: TGTGCCACCTCGGACAGGGGAAGCTACAATGAGCAGTTCTTC. The V call is TRBV10-3, the J call TRBJ2-1, with 9 bases fitting TRBD1. The CDR3 has 14 amino acids. Per the germline V gene, CDR1 is ENHRY and CDR2 is SYGVKD. V lost 10 bases to trimming and J lost 3 bases; unmatched junction nucleotides: 7.

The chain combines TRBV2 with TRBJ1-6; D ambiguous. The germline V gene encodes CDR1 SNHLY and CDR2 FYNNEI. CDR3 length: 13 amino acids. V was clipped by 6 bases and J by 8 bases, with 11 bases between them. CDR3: CASRDIKDSPLHF. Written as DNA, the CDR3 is TGTGCCAGCAGAGACATAAAAGATTCACCCCTCCACTTT.

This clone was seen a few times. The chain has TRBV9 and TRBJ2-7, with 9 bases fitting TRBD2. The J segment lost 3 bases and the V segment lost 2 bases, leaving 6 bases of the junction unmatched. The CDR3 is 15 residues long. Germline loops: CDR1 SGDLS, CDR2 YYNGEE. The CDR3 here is CASSVAGTSNYEQYF. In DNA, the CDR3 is TGTGCCAGCAGCGTTGCCGGGACTAGCAACTACGAGCAGTACTTC.

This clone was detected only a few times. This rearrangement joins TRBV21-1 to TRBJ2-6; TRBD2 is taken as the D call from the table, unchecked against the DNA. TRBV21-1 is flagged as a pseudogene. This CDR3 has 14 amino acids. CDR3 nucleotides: TGTGCCAGCAGAAATAGCTCTGGGGCCAACGTCCTGACTTTC. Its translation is CASRNSSGANVLTF.

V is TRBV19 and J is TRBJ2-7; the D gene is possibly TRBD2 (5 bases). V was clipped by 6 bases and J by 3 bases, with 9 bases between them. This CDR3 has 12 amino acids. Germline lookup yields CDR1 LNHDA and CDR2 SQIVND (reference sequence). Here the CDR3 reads CASRGDYYEQYF. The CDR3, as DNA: TGTGCCAGTAGAGGTGACTACTACGAGCAGTACTTC. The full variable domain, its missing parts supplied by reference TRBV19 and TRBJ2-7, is DGGITQSPKYLFRKEGQNVTLSCEQNLNHDAMYWYRQDPGQGLRLIYYSQIVNDFQKGDIAEGYSVSREKKESFPLTVTSAQKNPTAFYLCASRGDYYEQYFGPGTRLTVT.

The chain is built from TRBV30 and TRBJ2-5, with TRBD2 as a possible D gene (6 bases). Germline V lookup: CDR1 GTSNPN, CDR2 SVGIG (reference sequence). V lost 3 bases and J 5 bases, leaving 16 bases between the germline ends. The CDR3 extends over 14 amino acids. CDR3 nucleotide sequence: TGTGCCTGGAGGTGGCGGGGTCTCGGGGAGACCCAGTACTTC. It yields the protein CAWRWRGLGETQYF.

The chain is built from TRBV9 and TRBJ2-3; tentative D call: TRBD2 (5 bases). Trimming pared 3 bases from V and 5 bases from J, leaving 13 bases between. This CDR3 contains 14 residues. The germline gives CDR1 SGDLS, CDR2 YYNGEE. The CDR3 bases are TGTGCCAGCAGCGGCGGGCCGTGGGGAGATACGCAGTATTTT. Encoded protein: CASSGGPWGDTQYF.

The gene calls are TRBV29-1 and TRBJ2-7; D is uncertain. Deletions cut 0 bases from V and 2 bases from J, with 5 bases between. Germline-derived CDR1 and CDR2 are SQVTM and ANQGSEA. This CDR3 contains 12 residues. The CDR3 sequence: CSVEDPAYEQYF. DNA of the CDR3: TGCAGCGTTGAAGATCCGGCCTACGAGCAGTACTTC.

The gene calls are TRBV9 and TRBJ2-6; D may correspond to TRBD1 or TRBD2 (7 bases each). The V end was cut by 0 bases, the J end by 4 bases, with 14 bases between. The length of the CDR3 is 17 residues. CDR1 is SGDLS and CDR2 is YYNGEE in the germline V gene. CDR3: CASSVAQGGSGANVLTF. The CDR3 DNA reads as TGTGCCAGCAGCGTAGCCCAGGGGGGGTCAGGGGCCAACGTCCTGACTTTC.

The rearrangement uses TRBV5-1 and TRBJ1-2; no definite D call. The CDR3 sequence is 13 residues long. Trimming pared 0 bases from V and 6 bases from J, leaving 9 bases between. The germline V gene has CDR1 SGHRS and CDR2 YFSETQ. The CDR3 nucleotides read TGCGCCAGCAGCTTGGGAGGGTCGGATGGCTACACCTTC. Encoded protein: CASSLGGSDGYTF.

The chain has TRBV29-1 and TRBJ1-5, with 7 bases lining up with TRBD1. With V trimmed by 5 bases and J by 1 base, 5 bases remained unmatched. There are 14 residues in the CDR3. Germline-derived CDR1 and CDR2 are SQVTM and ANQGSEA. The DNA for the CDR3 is TGCAGCGTTCGACAGGGCGGAAGCAATCAGCCCCAGCATTTT. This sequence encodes CSVRQGGSNQPQHF.

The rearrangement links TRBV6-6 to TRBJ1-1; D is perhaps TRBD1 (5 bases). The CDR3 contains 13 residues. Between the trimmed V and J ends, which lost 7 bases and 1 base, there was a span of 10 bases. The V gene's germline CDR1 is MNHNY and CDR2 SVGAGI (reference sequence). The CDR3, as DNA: TGTGCCAGCAAGGCGGACAAGAACACTGAAGCTTTCTTT. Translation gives CASKADKNTEAFF.

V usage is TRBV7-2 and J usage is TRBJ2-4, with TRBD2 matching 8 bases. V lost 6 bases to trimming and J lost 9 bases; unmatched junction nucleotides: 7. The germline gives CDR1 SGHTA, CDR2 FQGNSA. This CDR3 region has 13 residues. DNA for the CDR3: TGTGCCAGCAGGTCTGCTAGCGGGCGCATTCAGTACTTC. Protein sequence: CASRSASGRIQYF.

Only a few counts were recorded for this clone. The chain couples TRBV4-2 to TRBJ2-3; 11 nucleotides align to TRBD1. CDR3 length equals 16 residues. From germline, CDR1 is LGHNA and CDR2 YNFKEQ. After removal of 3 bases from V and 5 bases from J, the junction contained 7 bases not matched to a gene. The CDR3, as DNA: TGTGCCAGCAGCCATACGTCCGGGACAGGGGGAGATACGCAGTATTTT. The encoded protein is CASSHTSGTGGDTQYF.

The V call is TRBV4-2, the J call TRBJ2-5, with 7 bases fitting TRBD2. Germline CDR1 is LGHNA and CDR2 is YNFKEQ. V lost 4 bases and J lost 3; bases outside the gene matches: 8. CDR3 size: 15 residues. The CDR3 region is CASSRRTRGEETQYF. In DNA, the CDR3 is TGTGCCAGCAGCCGTCGGACTAGGGGAGAAGAGACCCAGTACTTC.

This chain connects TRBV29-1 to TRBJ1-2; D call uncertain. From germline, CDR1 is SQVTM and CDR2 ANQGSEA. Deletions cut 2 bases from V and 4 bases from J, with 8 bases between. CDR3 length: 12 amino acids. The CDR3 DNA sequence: TGCAGCGTTGAAAACAGAGTCTATGGCTACACCTTC. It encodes CSVENRVYGYTF. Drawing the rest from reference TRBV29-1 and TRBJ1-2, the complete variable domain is SAVISQKPSRDICQRGTSLTIQCQVDSQVTMMFWYRQQPGQSLTLIATANQGSEATYESGFVIDKFPISRPNLTFSTLTVSNMSPEDSSIYLCSVENRVYGYTFGSGTRLTVV.

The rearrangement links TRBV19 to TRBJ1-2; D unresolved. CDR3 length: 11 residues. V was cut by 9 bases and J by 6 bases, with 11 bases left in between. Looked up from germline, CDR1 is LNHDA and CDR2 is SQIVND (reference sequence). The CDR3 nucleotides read TGTGCCAGCGACGGGTCTCATGGCTACACCTTC. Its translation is CASDGSHGYTF.

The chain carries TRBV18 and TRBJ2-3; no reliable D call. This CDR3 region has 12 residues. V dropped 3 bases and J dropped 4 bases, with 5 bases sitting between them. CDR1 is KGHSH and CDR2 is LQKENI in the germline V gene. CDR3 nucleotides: TGTGCCAGCTCACCTTTGCCAGATACGCAGTATTTT. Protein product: CASSPLPDTQYF.

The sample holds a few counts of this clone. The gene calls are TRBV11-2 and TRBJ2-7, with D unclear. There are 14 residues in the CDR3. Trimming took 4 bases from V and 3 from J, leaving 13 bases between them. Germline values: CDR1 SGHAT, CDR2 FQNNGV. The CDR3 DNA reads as TGTGCCAGCAGCTCAAGAGTAGGCAGCTACGAGCAGTACTTC. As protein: CASSSRVGSYEQYF.

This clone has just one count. CDR3 coding DNA: TGTGCCAGCAGGGGACAGACCGAAGCTTTCTTT. The encoded protein is CASRGQTEAFF. This rearrangement joins TRBV25-1 to TRBJ1-1, with TRBD1 identical over 7 bases. CDR1 and CDR2 (germline): MGHDK, SYGVNS. The CDR3 sequence is 11 residues long. The trim removed 6 bases at V and 8 bases at J, leaving 3 bases unmatched.

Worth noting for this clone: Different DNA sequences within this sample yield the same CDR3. The CDR3 sequence is CAWSPGNQPQHF. For the CDR3, the DNA is TGTGCCTGGAGCCCCGGGAATCAGCCCCAGCATTTT. This rearrangement joins TRBV30 to TRBJ1-5; D ambiguous. This CDR3 has 12 amino acids. Germline V gene sequence: CDR1 GTSNPN, CDR2 SVGIG (reference sequence). With 3 bases removed from V and 4 bases from J, the gap between germline ends came to 7 bases. Full variable domain (missing parts from reference TRBV30 and TRBJ1-5): SQTIHQWPATLVQPVGSPLSLECTVEGTSNPNLYWYRQAAGRGLQLLFYSVGIGQISSEVPQNLSASRPQDRQFILSSKKLLLSDSGFYLCAWSPGNQPQHFGDGTRLSIL.